Only one count was recorded for the clone carrying this T cell receptor (beta chain). Its cognate antigen is unknown. V was pared by 3 bases and J by 8 bases, with 5 bases of the junction left unmatched. Germline assignment: CDR1 GTSNPN and CDR2 SVGIG (reference sequence). The length of the CDR3 is 12 residues. This sample was taken from a study of OX40 agonist ivuxolimab in advanced cancers. Some clones are missing from TCRdb's copy, which holds only in-frame ones; the method was immunoSEQ multiplex PCR. The sample has tens of thousands of clones; more than 85% are singletons. The study's findings and limits: At doses 0.1 to 3.0 mg/kg, CD4+ and CD8+ clones expanded. Still undetermined is the antigen specificity of the expanded peripheral T cells.

The chain has TRBV30 and TRBJ1-2; TRBD1 matches 8 bases. This clonotype was sampled from an adult with an advanced solid tumor such as melanoma, head and neck, liver or kidney cancer. The source was CD4+ or CD8+ T cells sorted from blood, collected in a trial of the OX40 agonist ivuxolimab. The CDR3 spells CAWSGQGNGYTF. CDR3 DNA: TGTGCCTGGAGCGGACAGGGAAACGGCTACACCTTC.